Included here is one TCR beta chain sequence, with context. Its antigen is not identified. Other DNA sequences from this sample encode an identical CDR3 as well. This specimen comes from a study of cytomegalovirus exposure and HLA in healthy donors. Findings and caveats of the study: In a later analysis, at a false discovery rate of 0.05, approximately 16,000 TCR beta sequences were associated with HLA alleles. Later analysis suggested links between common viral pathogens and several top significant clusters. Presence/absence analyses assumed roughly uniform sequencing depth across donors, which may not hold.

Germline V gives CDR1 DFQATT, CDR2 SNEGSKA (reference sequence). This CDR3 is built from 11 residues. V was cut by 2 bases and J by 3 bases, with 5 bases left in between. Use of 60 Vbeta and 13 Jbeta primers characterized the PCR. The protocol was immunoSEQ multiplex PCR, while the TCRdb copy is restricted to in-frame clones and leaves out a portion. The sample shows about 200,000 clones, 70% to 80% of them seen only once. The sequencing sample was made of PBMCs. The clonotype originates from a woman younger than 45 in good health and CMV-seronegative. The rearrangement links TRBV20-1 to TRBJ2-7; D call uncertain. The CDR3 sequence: CSARTYYEQYF. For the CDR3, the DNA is TGCAGTGCTAGAACCTACTACGAGCAGTACTTC.